This T cell receptor beta chain was obtained from a study of low-dose radiotherapy and immunotherapy resistance in tumors. The CDR3 consists of 17 residues. Trimming took 4 bases from V and 2 from J, leaving 20 bases between them. Germline V gene lookup returns CDR1 SGHDN and CDR2 FVKESK. Time point reported: before trial treatment. First-strand cDNA relied on TRAV- and TRBV-specific primers spanning alpha and beta chains. With a V-primer adapter and a constant-region primer, TCRs were amplified for around 20 PCR cycles. From the reads, TCRdb called clonotypes with MiXCR, one entry per CDR3 protein. Here the sample spans about 39,000 distinct CDR3 sequences, roughly 28% being singletons. This clonotype was seen repeatedly, ten times or more.

The sample in question was PBMCs, obtained before treatment. This TCR was sampled from a male donor with gallbladder cancer. The chain links TRBV14 to TRBJ2-5; a weak D match, TRBD2 (7 bases). CDR3 DNA sequence: TGTGCCAGCAGCCCCCTCGGGGAAGGGGGACTACAAGAGACCCAGTACTTC. This gives the protein CASSPLGEGGLQETQYF.